Shown below are 30 T cell receptor beta chains from a single sample sequenced in a study of patients and donors after allogeneic stem cell transplantation. Via MiXCR, TCRdb re-called the RT-PCR reads, giving one row per CDR3 protein. The sample has 50,000 to 60,000 distinct CDR3 sequences, about an eighth seen once; the top ten hold approximately 33%. The sample comprised blood, either unsorted or a sorted T cell fraction (not recorded which). Receptor source: a human donor who was either an allogeneic HSCT recipient or a stem cell or donor lymphocyte infusion donor (not recorded which). It is not recorded whose cells these are; they may come from a transplant donor.

This clonotype has only a few counts. The chain's CDR3 is CASSQENTEGEQYF. Here the CDR3 DNA reads TGTGCCAGCAGCCAAGAGAATACGGAAGGCGAGCAGTACTTC. The rearrangement joins TRBV14 to TRBJ2-7; no definite D call. Germline CDR1 and CDR2: SGHDN and FVKESK. This CDR3 has 14 residues. V lost 0 bases and J 6 bases, leaving 12 bases between the germline ends.

The sample holds a few counts of this clonotype. The chain has TRBV18 and TRBJ2-7; TRBD1 agrees at 7 bases. Germline trimming cut 1 base from V and 0 bases from J; bases unmatched to any gene: 6. Germline lookup yields CDR1 KGHSH and CDR2 LQKENI. The CDR3 contains 16 residues. CDR3 DNA: TGTGCCAGCTCACCACAGGGGGCGCCGTCCTCCTACGAGCAGTACTTC. It translates to CASSPQGAPSSYEQYF.

The sample holds a few counts of this clonotype. CDR3 nucleotide sequence: TGTGCCAGCAGCATCAAACCCTGGGCTAGCGGCTACGAGCAGTACTTC. This sequence encodes CASSIKPWASGYEQYF. V and J are TRBV5-8 and TRBJ2-7; 7 nucleotides line up with TRBD2. The trim removed 4 bases at V and 3 bases at J, leaving 13 bases unmatched. Germline CDR1 is SGHTS and CDR2 is YDEGEE. CDR3 length equals 16 residues. Complete variable domain (other parts from reference TRBV5-8 and TRBJ2-7): EAGVTQSPTHLIKTRGQQATLRCSPISGHTSVYWYQQALGLGLQFLLWYDEGEERNRGNFPPRFSGRQFPNYSSELNVNALELEDSALYLCASSIKPWASGYEQYFGPGTRLTVT.

In its sample, this clonotype was seen a few times. The chain recombines TRBV12-3 or TRBV12-4 with TRBJ2-1, with D tentatively TRBD1 (8 bases). V was cut by 4 bases and J by 5 bases, with 18 bases left in between. The CDR3 totals 16 residues. The CDR3 nucleotides read TGTGCCAGCAGTTCGGACAGGGCCCTAGCGGACAATGAGCAGTTCTTC. It specifies CASSSDRALADNEQFF.

The chain couples TRBV7-2 to TRBJ2-1; D gene uncertain. The length of the CDR3 is 12 residues. Germline lookup yields CDR1 SGHTA and CDR2 FQGNSA. The V end was cut by 1 base, the J end by 5 bases, with 3 bases between. CDR3 region: CASSLVHNEQFF. In DNA, the CDR3 is TGTGCCAGCAGCTTAGTCCACAATGAGCAGTTCTTC.

The genes are TRBV5-5 and TRBJ2-6, with D unclear. CDR3 length: 15 residues. Trimming took off 4 bases at V and 0 bases at J, with 8 bases between the two ends. Germline V gives CDR1 SGHKS, CDR2 YYEKEE (reference sequence). The CDR3 coding sequence is TGTGCCAGCAGCACATGGGGCTCTGGGGCCAACGTCCTGACTTTC. This gives the protein CASSTWGSGANVLTF.

The gene calls are TRBV7-9 and TRBJ2-1, with D possibly matching TRBD1 (6 bases). The CDR3 is 12 amino acids. Germline values: CDR1 SEHNR, CDR2 FQNEAQ (reference sequence). Trimming pared 4 bases from V and 9 bases from J, leaving 10 bases between. The CDR3 DNA sequence: TGTGCCAGCAGCTACCAGGGGAGTGAGCAGTTCTTC. It translates to CASSYQGSEQFF.

This clonotype was found many times. V gene TRBV20-1 combines with J gene TRBJ1-2; D remains ambiguous. The germline CDR1 and CDR2 sequences are DFQATT and SNEGSKA (reference sequence). This CDR3 comprises 16 residues. Trimming left V 0 bases short and J 3 bases short, with 17 bases between. The CDR3, as DNA: TGCAGTGCTAGAGATTCACTTGGTATGGGAGACTATGGCTACACCTTC. Protein product: CSARDSLGMGDYGYTF.

This clonotype was found a few times. The chain has TRBV15 and TRBJ2-7; 10 bases map to TRBD1. The CDR3 contains 14 residues. Germline V CDR1 and CDR2: LNHNV, YYDKDF (reference sequence). V was clipped by 4 bases and J by 2 bases; unmatched bases: 2. CDR3 amino acids: CATSKGQGTYEQYF. The CDR3 nucleotides read TGTGCCACCAGCAAGGGACAGGGGACCTACGAGCAGTACTTC.

This clonotype was detected a few times. The rearrangement links TRBV19 to TRBJ2-1; TRBD2 agrees at 8 bases. The CDR3 spans 17 residues. Trimming took 2 bases from V and 5 from J; bases not matched to a gene: 11. Germline assignment: CDR1 LNHDA and CDR2 SQIVND (reference sequence). For the CDR3, the DNA is TGTGCCAGTAGTATATGGCGGGAGGCAGGGACCCACAATGAGCAGTTCTTC. As protein: CASSIWREAGTHNEQFF.

Worth noting for this clonotype: A read error may produce the germline difference seen at one junction end. The chain employs TRBV5-6 and TRBJ2-3; D might be TRBD2 (5 bases). The germline CDR1 and CDR2 sequences are SGHDT and YYEEEE. The CDR3 contains 12 residues. The DNA for the CDR3 is TGTGCCGGCAGCTTAATGGGAGTTACGCAGTATTTT. As protein: CAGSLMGVTQYF.

This clonotype occurred many times. This chain uses TRBV7-2 with TRBJ2-3, with D perhaps TRBD1 (6 bases). The germline CDR1 and CDR2 sequences are SGHTA and FQGNSA. V shed 1 base and J shed 1 base, with 6 bases lying between them. The CDR3 totals 14 residues. The DNA for the CDR3 is TGTGCCAGCAGCTTAGGACAGGGCACAGATACGCAGTATTTT. Translating gives CASSLGQGTDTQYF.

This clonotype has only a few counts. This chain links TRBV7-2 with TRBJ2-2, with 11 positions matching TRBD2. The germline gives CDR1 SGHTA, CDR2 FQGNSA. The CDR3 spans 15 residues. Unmatched junction bases numbered 10, after V lost 8 bases and J lost 8 bases. The CDR3 reads CASSTTSGNWGELFF. The CDR3 DNA is TGTGCCAGCTCGACGACTAGCGGGAATTGGGGGGAGCTGTTTTTT.

This clonotype was detected a few times. The chain recombines TRBV12-3 or TRBV12-4 with TRBJ2-6; perhaps TRBD1 as D (6 bases). V gave up 6 bases and J gave up 0 bases, with 12 bases separating them. This CDR3 contains 16 residues. The CDR3 sequence is CASRGTPGSGANVLTF. The CDR3 region has the DNA TGTGCCAGCAGGGGGACACCAGGCTCTGGGGCCAACGTCCTGACTTTC.

This clonotype has only a few counts. The rearrangement uses TRBV12-3 or TRBV12-4 and TRBJ1-5; D unclear. The V end lost 2 bases, the J end lost 0 bases, and 11 bases lay between the germline ends. The CDR3 runs to 16 residues. CDR3 sequence: CASSLLGGDSNQPQHF. CDR3 in DNA: TGTGCCAGCAGTTTACTTGGTGGTGATAGCAATCAGCCCCAGCATTTT.

This clonotype occurred a few times. This chain links TRBV6-5 with TRBJ1-1, with D possibly TRBD1 on 5 matching bases. The CDR3 covers 12 residues. CDR1 and CDR2 from the germline V gene are MNHEY and SVGAGI. V was cut by 6 bases and J by 7 bases, with 12 bases left in between. CDR3 DNA: TGTGCCAGCAGCAGGACACGGAATGAAGCTTTCTTT. This gives the protein CASSRTRNEAFF.

J is TRBJ2-2 and V is TRBV12-3 or TRBV12-4; tentative D call: TRBD1 (5 bases). The CDR3 contains 14 residues. V was clipped by 3 bases and J by 4 bases, with 9 bases between them. Written as DNA, the CDR3 is TGTGCCAGCAGTTTCAGGGCGGTCACCGGGGAGCTGTTTTTT. The encoded protein is CASSFRAVTGELFF.

The rearrangement uses TRBV10-3 and TRBJ2-7, with 13 bases matching TRBD2. The CDR3 extends over 15 amino acids. V gave up 6 bases and J gave up 10 bases; unmatched junction bases: 12. The germline CDR1 and CDR2 sequences are ENHRY and SYGVKD. CDR3 protein: CAIRSFTGTSGTQYF. DNA for the CDR3: TGTGCCATCAGATCCTTCACCGGGACTAGCGGGACACAGTACTTC.

This clonotype was observed many times. The V gene is TRBV7-2, the J gene TRBJ1-1, with D hard to call. Germline CDR1 reads SGHTA; CDR2 reads FQGNSA. Trimming left V 0 bases short and J 0 bases short, with 5 bases between. The CDR3 consists of 14 residues. In DNA form, the CDR3 reads TGTGCCAGCAGCTTAGCCACAGTGAACACTGAAGCTTTCTTT. This translates into CASSLATVNTEAFF.

This clonotype was picked up many times. The chain employs TRBV6-5 and TRBJ1-2; a possible D gene is TRBD1 (5 bases). The CDR3 spans 16 residues. Germline-derived CDR1 and CDR2 are MNHEY and SVGAGI. V lost 5 bases and J 3 bases, leaving 19 bases between the germline ends. Here the CDR3 reads CASSNPLDTGDYGYTF. In nucleotides, the CDR3 is TGTGCCAGCAGTAACCCCCTAGACACAGGAGACTATGGCTACACCTTC.

This chain links TRBV5-1 with TRBJ2-1; D unresolved. CDR1 and CDR2 from the germline V gene are SGHRS and YFSETQ. CDR3 length: 18 amino acids. The ends were cut back, 0 bases at V and 3 bases at J, with 19 bases in the middle. The CDR3 region has the DNA TGCGCCAGCAGCTTGGAGTTGCCCAGCCAACTCAACTACAATGAGCAGTTCTTC. This sequence encodes CASSLELPSQLNYNEQFF.

This clonotype was found many times. The rearrangement links TRBV6-5 to TRBJ1-2; TRBD1 aligns across 7 bases. Germline CDR1 is MNHEY and CDR2 is SVGAGI. This CDR3 spans 13 amino acids. The V segment lost 2 bases and the J segment 5 bases; nucleotides outside the gene matches: 2. The CDR3, as DNA: TGTGCCAGCAGTTACGGACAGGTATATGGCTACACCTTC. It encodes CASSYGQVYGYTF.

This clonotype was picked up many times. The rearrangement joins TRBV25-1 to TRBJ1-6; perhaps TRBD1 as D (5 bases). CDR1 is MGHDK, CDR2 SYGVNS, per germline. V was cut by 6 bases and J by 7 bases, with 19 bases left in between. This CDR3 has 16 amino acids. CDR3 residues: CASRTGHSSLNSPLHF. CDR3 DNA sequence: TGTGCCAGCAGGACTGGACACTCTTCTTTAAATTCACCCCTCCACTTT.

This clonotype has just a few counts. The J gene is TRBJ2-2, the V gene TRBV7-6; no definite D call. The CDR3 runs to 15 residues. Trimming cost V 8 bases and J 4 bases, with 17 bases left between them. Germline V gene lookup returns CDR1 SGHVS and CDR2 FNYEAQ. The CDR3 spells CASSREDLPTGELFF. In DNA form, the CDR3 reads TGTGCCAGCTCAAGAGAGGACCTCCCCACCGGGGAGCTGTTTTTT.

This clonotype was detected many times. The CDR3 is CASSFDGTLRTGLVDTGELFF. The CDR3, as DNA: TGTGCCAGCAGTTTTGATGGTACTCTACGTACAGGGCTGGTTGACACCGGGGAGCTGTTTTTT. This rearrangement joins TRBV12-3 or TRBV12-4 to TRBJ2-2; D is perhaps TRBD1 (6 bases). This CDR3 contains 21 residues. V was trimmed by 3 bases and J by 3 bases, leaving 29 bases between them.

This clonotype has a handful of counts. This chain links TRBV5-5 with TRBJ2-3, with 8 nucleotides matching TRBD1. V was pared by 2 bases and J by 2 bases, with 7 bases of the junction left unmatched. This CDR3 is built from 16 residues. CDR1 SGHKS and CDR2 YYEKEE come from the germline V gene (reference sequence). The CDR3 protein is CASSFDRGALTDTQYF. The CDR3 nucleotides read TGTGCCAGCAGCTTCGACAGGGGAGCGCTCACAGATACGCAGTATTTT.

This clonotype came up a few times. This sequence joins TRBV7-9 and TRBJ2-1; D is uncertain. Germline V gene sequence: CDR1 SEHNR, CDR2 FQNEAQ (reference sequence). With 5 bases removed from V and 7 bases from J, the gap between germline ends came to 9 bases. This CDR3 has 12 amino acids. The CDR3 region is CASSTLGNEQFF. Here the CDR3 DNA reads TGTGCCAGCAGCACTCTAGGTAATGAGCAGTTCTTC.

This clonotype was detected many times. The CDR3 is CASSFDSAINQPQHF. The CDR3, as DNA: TGCGCCAGCAGTTTCGACAGCGCTATCAATCAGCCCCAGCATTTT. The chain recombines TRBV5-1 with TRBJ1-5, with a possible D match to TRBD1 (5 bases). Germline V gene data show CDR1 as SGHRS and CDR2 as YFSETQ. This CDR3 has 15 residues. The V and J ends lost 5 bases and 3 bases respectively, with 15 bases between them.

This clonotype was counted between two and nine times. The CDR3 DNA follows: TGTGCCAGCAGTTACTTGGGATCCGAGCAGTTCTTC. It is translated as CASSYLGSEQFF. The genes are TRBV6-5 and TRBJ2-1, with unresolved D. The CDR3 has 12 amino acids. Trimming removed 1 base from V and 10 bases from J, with 8 bases in between. The germline V gene encodes CDR1 MNHEY and CDR2 SVGAGI.

In this sample, this clonotype turned up many times. This rearrangement joins TRBV12-3 or TRBV12-4 to TRBJ1-5; 7 bases line up with TRBD1. The CDR3 consists of 17 residues. J gave up 4 bases and V 1 base, and 10 bases lay outside the gene matches. The CDR3 DNA sequence: TGTGCCAGCAGTTTAGTTATTCGGGGACAGAGGAATCAGCCCCAGCATTTT. Residues: CASSLVIRGQRNQPQHF.